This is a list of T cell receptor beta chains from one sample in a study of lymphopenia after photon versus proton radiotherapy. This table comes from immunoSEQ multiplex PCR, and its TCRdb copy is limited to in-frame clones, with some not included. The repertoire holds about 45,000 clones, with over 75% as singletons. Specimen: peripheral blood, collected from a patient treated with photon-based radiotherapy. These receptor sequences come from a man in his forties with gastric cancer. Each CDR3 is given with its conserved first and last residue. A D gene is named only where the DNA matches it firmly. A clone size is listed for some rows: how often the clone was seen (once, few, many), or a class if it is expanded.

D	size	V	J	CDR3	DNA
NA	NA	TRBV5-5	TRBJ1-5	CASSYTGIQPQHF	TGTGCCAGCAGTTACACAGGGATTCAGCCCCAGCATTTT
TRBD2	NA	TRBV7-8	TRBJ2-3	CASRKTSGGDTDTQYF	TGTGCCAGCAGAAAAACTAGCGGGGGGGACACAGATACGCAGTATTTT
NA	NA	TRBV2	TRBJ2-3	CASSTGITDTQYF	TGTGCCAGCAGTACTGGGATCACAGATACGCAGTATTTT
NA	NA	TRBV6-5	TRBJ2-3	CASSEQGGGDTQYF	TGTGCCAGCTCCGAACAGGGGGGGGGTGATACGCAGTATTTT
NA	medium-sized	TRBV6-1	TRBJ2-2	CASSEIWVGGELFF	TGTGCCAGCAGTGAAATCTGGGTCGGCGGGGAGCTGTTTTTT
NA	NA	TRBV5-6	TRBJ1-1	CASSLGQSPADTEAFF	TGTGCCAGCAGCTTGGGGCAGTCCCCAGCCGACACTGAAGCTTTCTTT
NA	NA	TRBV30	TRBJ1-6	CAWSKDRHGLNSPLHF	TGTGCCTGGAGTAAGGACCGCCATGGACTGAATTCACCCCTCCACTTT
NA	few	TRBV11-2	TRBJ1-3	CASSSDLRPSGNTIYF	TGTGCCAGCAGCTCCGACCTCCGGCCATCCGGAAACACCATATATTTT
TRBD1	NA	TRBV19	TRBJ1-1	CASSPGTVENTEAFF	TGTGCCAGTAGTCCGGGGACAGTAGAGAACACTGAAGCTTTCTTT
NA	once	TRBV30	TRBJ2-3	CAWSVPGADTQYF	TGTGCCTGGAGTGTACCGGGCGCAGATACGCAGTATTTT
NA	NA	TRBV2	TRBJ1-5	CASSGRGASQPQHF	TGTGCCAGCAGTGGAAGGGGGGCAAGTCAGCCCCAGCATTTT
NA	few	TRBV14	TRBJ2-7	CASSPLKHKSYEQYF	TGTGCCAGCAGCCCCCTAAAGCACAAATCCTACGAGCAGTACTTC
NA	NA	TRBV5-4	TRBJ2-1	CASSLEGASNNEQFF	TGTGCCAGCAGCCTGGAAGGGGCTTCTAACAATGAGCAGTTCTTC
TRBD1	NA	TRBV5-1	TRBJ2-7	CASSPRPGTGSYEQYF	TGCGCCAGCAGCCCCCGTCCCGGGACAGGATCCTACGAGCAGTACTTC
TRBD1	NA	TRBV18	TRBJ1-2	CASSPPPGGDDYGYTF	TGTGCCAGCTCACCACCCCCAGGGGGCGATGACTATGGCTACACCTTC
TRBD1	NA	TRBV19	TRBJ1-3	CASSAGQGSSNTIYF	TGTGCCAGTAGTGCGGGACAGGGGTCGTCGAACACCATATATTTT
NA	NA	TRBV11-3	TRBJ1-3	CASSSRAFKVSGNTIYF	TGTGCCAGCAGCTCGCGGGCCTTCAAGGTTTCTGGAAACACCATATATTTT
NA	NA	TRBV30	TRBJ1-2	CAWSIGSSSGGYTF	TGTGCCTGGAGTATTGGCAGTTCCTCGGGTGGCTACACCTTC
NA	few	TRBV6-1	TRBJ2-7	CASSEAPGSSYEQYF	TGTGCCAGCAGTGAAGCGCCGGGCAGTTCCTACGAGCAGTACTTC
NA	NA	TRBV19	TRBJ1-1	CASSPDSDTEAFF	TGTGCCAGTAGTCCTGACAGTGACACTGAAGCTTTCTTT
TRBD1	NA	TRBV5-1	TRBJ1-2	CASSPATGVWSYTF	TGCGCCAGCAGCCCGGCGACAGGGGTATGGAGCTACACCTTC
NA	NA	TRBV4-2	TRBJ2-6	CASSGQLGANVLTF	TGTGCCAGCAGCGGACAACTTGGGGCCAACGTCCTGACTTTC
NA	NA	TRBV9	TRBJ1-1	CASSVDVSTEAFF	TGTGCCAGCAGCGTAGATGTCAGCACTGAAGCTTTCTTT
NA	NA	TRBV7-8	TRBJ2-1	CASSLVAGVPFF	TGTGCCAGCAGCTTAGTTGCAGGGGTCCCGTTCTTC
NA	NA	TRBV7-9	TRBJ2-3	CASSTHRDTQYF	TGTGCCAGCAGCACTCATAGGGATACGCAGTATTTT
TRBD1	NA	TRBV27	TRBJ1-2	CASSPRQGQVINYGYTF	TGTGCCAGCAGTCCCCGCCAGGGACAGGTTATTAACTATGGCTACACCTTC
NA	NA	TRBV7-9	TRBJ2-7	CASSLVGDSEQYF	TGTGCCAGCAGCTTAGTTGGGGACTCCGAGCAGTACTTC
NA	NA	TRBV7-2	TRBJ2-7	CASSKQGPAYEQYF	TGTGCCAGCAGCAAACAGGGACCTGCCTACGAGCAGTACTTC
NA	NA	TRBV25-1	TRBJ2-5	CASSEEKPYQETQYF	TGTGCCAGCAGTGAGGAGAAGCCCTACCAAGAGACCCAGTACTTC
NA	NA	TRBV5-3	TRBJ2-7	CARSGRGREQYF	TGTGCCAGAAGCGGCAGGGGCCGCGAGCAGTACTTC
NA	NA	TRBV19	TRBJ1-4	CASSKRQNEKLFF	TGTGCCAGTAGTAAAAGACAGAATGAAAAACTGTTTTTT
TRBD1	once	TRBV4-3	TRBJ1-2	CASSQDRDREGYTF	TGCGCCAGCAGCCAAGACCGGGACAGGGAGGGTTACACCTTC
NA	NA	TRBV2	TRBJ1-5	CASTPRGRLNQPQHF	TGTGCCAGCACTCCGAGGGGCAGGCTTAATCAGCCCCAGCATTTT
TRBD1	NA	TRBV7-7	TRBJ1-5	CASSSIRDRGPQPQHF	TGTGCCAGCAGCTCTATCCGGGACAGGGGGCCTCAGCCCCAGCATTTT
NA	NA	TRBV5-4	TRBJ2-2	CASSFAGQYTGELFF	TGTGCCAGCAGCTTTGCGGGACAGTACACCGGGGAGCTGTTTTTT
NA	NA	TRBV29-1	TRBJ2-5	CSVDTTQETQYF	TGCAGCGTTGACACCACTCAAGAGACCCAGTACTTC
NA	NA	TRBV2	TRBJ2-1	CASLQGFLAHEQFF	TGTGCCAGCTTACAGGGTTTTTTAGCCCATGAGCAGTTCTTC
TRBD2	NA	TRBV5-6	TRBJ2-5	CASFLRGLAGGRETQYF	TGTGCCAGCTTCCTTCGCGGACTAGCGGGGGGCCGGGAGACCCAGTACTTC
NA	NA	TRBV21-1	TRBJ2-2	CATKRAWARAATGELFF	TGTGCCACTAAAAGGGCATGGGCGCGGGCGGCCACCGGGGAGCTGTTTTTT
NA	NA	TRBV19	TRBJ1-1	CASSSLSANTEAFF	TGTGCCAGTAGCTCTTTAAGCGCGAACACTGAAGCTTTCTTT
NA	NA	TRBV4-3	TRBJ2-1	CASSQEAGGDNEQFF	TGCGCCAGCAGCCAAGAGGCGGGCGGTGACAATGAGCAGTTCTTC
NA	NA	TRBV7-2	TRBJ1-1	CASSFGGVGAFF	TGTGCCAGCAGCTTCGGGGGGGTCGGAGCTTTCTTT
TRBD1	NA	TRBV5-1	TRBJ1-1	CASSHRGPNTEAFF	TGCGCCAGTTCCCACAGGGGGCCGAACACTGAAGCTTTCTTT
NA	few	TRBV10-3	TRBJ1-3	CAIRDSSGNTIYF	TGTGCCATCAGGGACAGCTCTGGAAACACCATATATTTT
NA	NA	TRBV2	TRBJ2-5	CASSEIKETQYF	TGTGCCAGCAGCGAGATAAAAGAGACCCAGTACTTC
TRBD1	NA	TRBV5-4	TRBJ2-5	CASSTGQGALETQYF	TGTGCCAGCAGCACCGGACAGGGGGCTCTGGAGACCCAGTACTTC
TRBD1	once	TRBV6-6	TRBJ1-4	CASGGQGYTNEKLFF	TGTGCCAGCGGGGGACAGGGATACACTAATGAAAAACTGTTTTTT
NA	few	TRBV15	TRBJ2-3	CATSRSYRGTDTQYF	TGTGCCACCAGCAGATCGTACAGGGGCACAGATACGCAGTATTTT
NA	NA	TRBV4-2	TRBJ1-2	CASSQEGPGGYGYTF	TGTGCCAGCAGCCAAGAAGGTCCAGGTGGCTATGGCTACACCTTC
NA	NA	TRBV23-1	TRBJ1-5	CASTLITRADQPQHF	TGCGCCAGCACCTTGATCACCAGGGCTGATCAGCCCCAGCATTTT
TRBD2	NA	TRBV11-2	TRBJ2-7	CASSLGGGTTYEQYF	TGTGCCAGCAGCTTAGGCGGGGGGACCACCTACGAGCAGTACTTC
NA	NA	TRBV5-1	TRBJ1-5	CASSPFDFSNQPQHF	TGCGCCAGCAGCCCTTTCGATTTTAGCAATCAGCCCCAGCATTTT
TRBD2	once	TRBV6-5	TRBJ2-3	CASSYGRGGTDTQYF	TGTGCCAGCAGTTATGGGCGGGGGGGCACAGATACGCAGTATTTT
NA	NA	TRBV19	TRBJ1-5	CATGGNQPQHF	TGTGCCACAGGAGGGAATCAGCCCCAGCATTTT
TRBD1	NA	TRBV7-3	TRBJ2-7	CASSLTDREKRYF	TGTGCCAGCAGCTTAACAGACAGGGAGAAAAGGTACTTC
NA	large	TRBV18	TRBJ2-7	CASSHPRGSYEQYF	TGTGCCAGCTCACACCCGAGGGGGTCCTACGAGCAGTACTTC
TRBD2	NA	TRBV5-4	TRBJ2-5	CASSLQAGGGETQYF	TGTGCCAGCAGCTTACAAGCGGGGGGAGGGGAGACCCAGTACTTC
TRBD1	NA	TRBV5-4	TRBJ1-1	CASSFPGTGVTEAFF	TGTGCCAGCAGCTTCCCCGGGACAGGGGTCACTGAAGCTTTCTTT
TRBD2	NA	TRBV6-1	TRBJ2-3	CASRPLSGGADTQYF	TGTGCCAGCAGACCCCTTAGCGGGGGCGCAGATACGCAGTATTTT